The clone carrying this T cell receptor beta chain appeared a single time. No antigen is known for it. The trim removed 5 bases at V and 3 bases at J, leaving 8 bases unmatched. The CDR3 has 16 residues. Germline lookup yields CDR1 MDHEN and CDR2 SYDVKM. Profiling relied on immunoSEQ multiplex PCR, and the TCRdb table lists in-frame clones only, not all of them. The profile covers some 2 million clones, with 90% to 95% appearing a single time and more than 0.1% taken by the ten largest. This entry belongs to a study of shared clonotypes between healthy human individuals. Study summary: The study used three CD4 naive, three CD4 memory, two CD8 naive and one CD8 memory plate per donor. Study results and caveats: Donor scarcity curtailed the genetic and exposure-history diversity represented herein. A handful of donors had about 5.1% of their naive CD4 clonotypes in common.

This chain connects TRBV28 to TRBJ2-1, with 9 bases matching TRBD2. The TCR sequence derives from a man younger than 30 in good health. The source material was naive CD4+ T cells sorted from blood. Subset meaning: CD45RA+ positively selected. The CDR3 coding sequence is TGTGCCAGCAGTCCTAAGACTAGCGGCTTCTACAATGAGCAGTTCTTC. It specifies CASSPKTSGFYNEQFF.